The clone carrying this T cell receptor (beta chain) was recorded a few times. TCRdb processed the RT-PCR reads anew with MiXCR; each CDR3 protein has one entry. The repertoire holds hundreds of thousands of distinct CDR3 sequences, with over 12% as singletons. This TCR was recovered from a female donor in good health, serving as a healthy control. Sequencing was carried out using memory CD4+ T cells from blood.

The CDR3 is CASSLMGTGTGVNTEAFF. The CDR3 nucleotides read TGTGCCAGCAGCTTAATGGGGACCGGGACAGGGGTAAACACTGAAGCTTTCTTT. The chain is built from TRBV7-3 and TRBJ1-1; 10 positions match TRBD1. The J segment lost 2 bases and the V segment lost 1 base, leaving 10 bases of the junction unmatched. The germline V gene encodes CDR1 SGHTA and CDR2 FQGTGA. The CDR3 totals 18 residues.